The next 24 T cell receptor beta chains were all read from a single sample in a study of cytomegalovirus exposure and HLA in healthy donors. Amplification used 60 Vbeta primers and 13 Jbeta primers. This table comes from immunoSEQ multiplex PCR, and its TCRdb copy is limited to in-frame clones, with some not included. The sample has about 110,000 clones, about 15% seen once. The sequencing input was PBMCs. The receptors here all came from a female donor in good health and CMV-seronegative.

J is TRBJ2-1 and V is TRBV18; 8 bases are shared with TRBD1. Germline V gene data show CDR1 as KGHSH and CDR2 as LQKENI. With V trimmed by 6 bases and J by 10 bases, 5 bases remained unmatched. CDR3 length: 12 residues. The DNA for the CDR3 is TGTGCCAGCTCGACAGGGGCCTACGAGCAGTTCTTC. Amino acid sequence: CASSTGAYEQFF.

This clone was observed a few times. The chain employs TRBV6-5 and TRBJ2-7; 7 bases line up with TRBD2. V lost 6 bases, J lost 2 bases, and 7 bases stayed unmatched. The CDR3 is 14 residues long. CDR1 is MNHEY and CDR2 is SVGAGI in the germline V gene. The CDR3 sequence: CASRRLAPAYEQYF. The CDR3 DNA reads as TGTGCCAGCAGAAGACTAGCACCGGCCTACGAGCAGTACTTC.

This clone was observed a few times. The rearrangement joins TRBV19 to TRBJ2-7; 8 bases are shared with TRBD2. After removal of 8 bases from V and 12 bases from J, the junction contained 15 bases not matched to a gene. Germline V CDR1 and CDR2: LNHDA, SQIVND (reference sequence). The CDR3 length is 13 residues. In DNA, the CDR3 is TGTGCCAGTCCCCGCGAGCGGGAGTCTGAACCGTACTTC. Amino acid sequence: CASPRERESEPYF.

CDR3 nucleotides: TGCGCCAGCAGCTTGGGCAGGGGGTCTGGAAACACCATATATTTT. Residues: CASSLGRGSGNTIYF. The chain couples TRBV5-1 to TRBJ1-3, with TRBD1 matching 7 bases. Germline V gene sequence: CDR1 SGHRS, CDR2 YFSETQ. V shed 0 bases, J shed 1 base, and the junction held 1 base outside the gene matches. The CDR3 totals 15 residues. The complete variable domain, with remaining parts taken from reference TRBV5-1 and TRBJ1-3, reads KAGVTQTPRYLIKTRGQQVTLSCSPISGHRSVSWYQQTPGQGLQFLFEYFSETQRNKGNFPGRFSGRQFSNSRSEMNVSTLELGDSALYLCASSLGRGSGNTIYFGEGSWLTVV.

The chain employs TRBV27 and TRBJ2-7; D is perhaps TRBD2 (6 bases). The CDR3 extends over 13 amino acids. Per the germline V gene, CDR1 is MNHEY and CDR2 is SMNVEV (reference sequence). The ends were cut back, 5 bases at V and 3 bases at J, with 11 bases in the middle. CDR3 sequence (DNA): TGTGCCAGCAGTCCGTGGCGGGACTACGAGCAGTACTTC. Translating gives CASSPWRDYEQYF.

CDR3 nucleotide sequence: TGTGCCAGCAGCCCCGCCGGGGGTCCACCGGGCTACACTGAAGCTTTCTTT. It specifies CASSPAGGPPGYTEAFF. The chain joins TRBV9 to TRBJ1-1; D may be TRBD1 (5 bases). From germline, CDR1 is SGDLS and CDR2 YYNGEE. V was pared by 4 bases and J by 3 bases, with 22 bases between. The CDR3 loop spans 17 amino acids.

The chain recombines TRBV4-3 with TRBJ2-7; 9 bases are a match to TRBD1. The CDR3 is 14 amino acids. Germline loops: CDR1 LGHNA, CDR2 YSLEER. Losses at the gene ends were 3 bases for V and 2 bases for J; bases not matched to a gene: 2. CDR3 protein: CASSQGQGTYEQYF. The CDR3 nucleotides read TGCGCCAGCAGCCAGGGACAGGGTACCTACGAGCAGTACTTC.

The V gene is TRBV5-4, the J gene TRBJ1-1; TRBD1 aligns across 7 bases. The length of the CDR3 is 14 residues. V dropped 4 bases and J dropped 6; count of bases not matched to a gene: 9. Per the germline V gene, CDR1 is SGHNT and CDR2 is YYREEE (reference sequence). The CDR3 sequence: CASSEGALKAEAFF. DNA for the CDR3: TGTGCCAGCAGCGAGGGGGCATTGAAGGCTGAAGCTTTCTTT. The whole variable domain, remainder taken from reference TRBV5-4 and TRBJ1-1, is ETGVTQSPTHLIKTRGQQVTLRCSSQSGHNTVSWYQQALGQGPQFIFQYYREEENGRGNFPPRFSGLQFPNYSSELNVNALELDDSALYLCASSEGALKAEAFFGQGTRLTVV.

This chain links TRBV30 with TRBJ2-2; 8 bases align to TRBD1. The CDR3 runs 13 residues. V shed 5 bases and J 1 base; nucleotides not matched to a gene: 0. Looked up from germline, CDR1 is GTSNPN and CDR2 is SVGIG (reference sequence). In DNA, the CDR3 is TGTGCCTGGGGACAGGGGAACACCGGGGAGCTGTTTTTT. Its translation: CAWGQGNTGELFF.

The CDR3 nucleotides read TGCGCCAGCAGCCCAAGACAGTACGAGCAGTACTTC. It encodes CASSPRQYEQYF. The chain is built from TRBV5-1 and TRBJ2-7; D possibly corresponds to TRBD1 (5 bases). Germline CDR1 and CDR2: SGHRS and YFSETQ. This CDR3 comprises 12 residues. V was shortened by 4 bases and J by 4 bases, with 9 bases between the two germline ends.

V is TRBV19 and J is TRBJ1-5, with a possible D match to TRBD1 (5 bases). With 3 bases removed from V and 2 bases from J, the gap between germline ends came to 17 bases. The CDR3 is 17 residues long. Germline-derived CDR1 and CDR2 are LNHDA and SQIVND (reference sequence). CDR3 nucleotide sequence: TGTGCCAGTAGTATCCTCACGGGGGGGTCGGGCAATCAGCCCCAGCATTTT. Translating it yields CASSILTGGSGNQPQHF. The full variable domain, its missing parts supplied by reference TRBV19 and TRBJ1-5, is DGGITQSPKYLFRKEGQNVTLSCEQNLNHDAMYWYRQDPGQGLRLIYYSQIVNDFQKGDIAEGYSVSREKKESFPLTVTSAQKNPTAFYLCASSILTGGSGNQPQHFGDGTRLSIL.

The chain employs TRBV2 and TRBJ1-5; no clear D. The V gene lost 5 bases and the J gene lost 6 bases, with 14 bases spanning the gap. CDR1 is SNHLY, CDR2 FYNNEI, per germline. The CDR3 contains 14 residues. CDR3 bases: TGTGCCAGCAGTTTTTTAGCCCGGCGTCAGCCCCAGCATTTT. Translated, it gives CASSFLARRQPQHF.

The chain is built from TRBV30 and TRBJ1-4; D is uncertain. Germline-derived CDR1 and CDR2 are GTSNPN and SVGIG (reference sequence). The V gene lost 2 bases and the J gene lost 6 bases, with 10 bases spanning the gap. This CDR3 is built from 13 residues. Here the CDR3 DNA reads TGTGCCTGGAGTATGGGCGCATATGAAAAACTGTTTTTT. Protein: CAWSMGAYEKLFF.

This clone was detected a few times. The chain is built from TRBV10-3 and TRBJ2-5; TRBD1 is a possible D gene (7 bases). This CDR3 region has 15 residues. Per germline, CDR1 ENHRY and CDR2 SYGVKD. With 2 bases removed from V and 4 bases from J, the gap between germline ends came to 14 bases. The CDR3 loop is CAISEAGGNGETQYF. CDR3 nucleotides: TGTGCCATCAGTGAGGCAGGGGGGAACGGAGAGACCCAGTACTTC.

This rearrangement joins TRBV5-1 to TRBJ1-2, with 7 nucleotides matching TRBD1. Germline trimming cut 1 base from V and 7 bases from J; bases unmatched to any gene: 10. CDR1 SGHRS and CDR2 YFSETQ come from the germline V gene. This CDR3 contains 15 residues. CDR3: CASSLTRGRARGYTF. DNA for the CDR3: TGCGCCAGCAGCTTGACGAGGGGGCGCGCCCGTGGCTACACCTTC.

J is TRBJ1-1 and V is TRBV29-1; maybe TRBD1 (5 bases). The germline V gene has CDR1 SQVTM and CDR2 ANQGSEA. The ends were cut back, 1 base at V and 6 bases at J, with 12 bases in the middle. This CDR3 is 13 amino acids long. In DNA, the CDR3 is TGCAGCGTTGAAGGCCCGGGGGGGGCTGAAGCTTTCTTT. This gives the protein CSVEGPGGAEAFF.

A single count supports this clone. V and J are TRBV11-3 and TRBJ2-1; 10 nucleotides align to TRBD1. The CDR3 has 15 amino acids. J lost 6 bases, V lost 4 bases, and 6 bases had no gene match. The germline V gene encodes CDR1 SGHNT and CDR2 YENEEA. The CDR3 DNA follows: TGTGCCAGCAGCTCCGGGACAGGGGTAATCAATGAGCAGTTCTTC. Translation gives CASSSGTGVINEQFF.

The chain carries TRBV28 and TRBJ1-5; no clear D. Germline V gene data show CDR1 as MDHEN and CDR2 as SYDVKM. This CDR3 is built from 12 residues. Trimming left V 8 bases short and J 6 bases short, with 11 bases between. The CDR3 DNA follows: TGTGCCAGCGACACCACCGGTCAGCCCCAGCATTTT. Translating gives CASDTTGQPQHF.

This clone was picked up one time. At the DNA level, this CDR3 is encoded by other sequences in the same sample as well. The gene calls are TRBV29-1 and TRBJ1-2; D is unclear. Deletions cut 4 bases from V and 5 bases from J, with 14 bases between. Per the germline V gene, CDR1 is SQVTM and CDR2 is ANQGSEA. CDR3 size: 13 residues. The CDR3 DNA is TGCAGCGTTGGGGCAGGCCTTGGGTATGGCTACACCTTC. The encoded protein is CSVGAGLGYGYTF.

The gene calls are TRBV30 and TRBJ2-7, with 10 bases that match TRBD2. J gave up 3 bases and V 3 bases, and 14 bases lay outside the gene matches. From germline, CDR1 is GTSNPN and CDR2 SVGIG (reference sequence). CDR3 length: 17 residues. The CDR3 protein is CAWSALPRTSGNYEQYF. CDR3 DNA: TGTGCCTGGAGCGCCCTCCCAAGGACTAGCGGAAACTACGAGCAGTACTTC.

This clone showed up just a few times. The J gene is TRBJ2-3, the V gene TRBV5-1; 11 bases fit TRBD1. V was clipped by 4 bases and J by 5 bases; unmatched bases: 6. This CDR3 has 15 residues. Germline V lookup: CDR1 SGHRS, CDR2 YFSETQ. Here the CDR3 DNA reads TGCGCCAGCAGCCCCGGACAGGGGGCGGGAGATACGCAGTATTTT. Translating it yields CASSPGQGAGDTQYF.

This clone occurred once. The chain joins TRBV7-9 to TRBJ1-3; tentatively, D is TRBD1 (5 bases). The CDR3 runs 18 residues. Germline CDR1 reads SEHNR; CDR2 reads FQNEAQ (reference sequence). V lost 6 bases and J lost 8, with 29 bases in between. The DNA of the CDR3 is TGTGCCAGCAGGACTACCCCGGGACGAACAGACCGGGGGGACACCATATATTTT. Translating gives CASRTTPGRTDRGDTIYF.

This clone was observed a few times. This chain links TRBV15 with TRBJ1-2, with TRBD1 as a possible D gene (5 bases). The CDR3 length is 15 residues. Germline values: CDR1 LNHNV, CDR2 YYDKDF (reference sequence). V lost 3 bases and J lost 4, with 15 bases in between. Here the CDR3 reads CATSRTFGQGYGYTF. CDR3 in DNA: TGTGCCACCAGCAGGACCTTTGGGCAGGGCTATGGCTACACCTTC.

The chain has TRBV2 and TRBJ2-3; perhaps TRBD2 as D (6 bases). CDR1 and CDR2 (germline): SNHLY, FYNNEI. Trimming took 8 bases from V and 2 from J, leaving 8 bases between them. The CDR3 spans 12 residues. This chain's CDR3 is CASQRVTDTQYF. In DNA, the CDR3 is TGTGCCAGCCAGCGGGTCACAGATACGCAGTATTTT. Together with reference TRBV2 and TRBJ2-3, the CDR3 gives the full variable domain: EPEVTQTPSHQVTQMGQEVILRCVPISNHLYFYWYRQILGQKVEFLVSFYNNEISEKSEIFDDQFSVERPDGSNFTLKIRSTKLEDSAMYFCASQRVTDTQYFGPGTRLTVL.